This TCR beta chain was recovered during a study of T-cell reconstitution after alpha-beta-depleted transplantation in children. This clonotype was recorded many times. Its target is unknown. Using unique molecular identifiers, the investigators prepared the TCRbeta library. MiXCR, applied by TCRdb to the PCR reads, yields one record per CDR3 protein. The sample yields 400,000 to 450,000 distinct CDR3 sequences, roughly 44% seen once. Study-level findings and limits: Surviving recipient T cells and intrathymic progenitors accounted for some patients' high TCRbeta diversity at day 60. T-cell counts and diversity at one year post-transplant came mainly from newly produced T cells. Several hundred graft clones that had expanded were reportedly the source of alpha-beta T cells about two months after transplant.

V lost 1 base and J lost 6; bases outside the gene matches: 15. The CDR3 has 18 amino acids. Germline CDR1 reads SGHRS; CDR2 reads YFSETQ. The sample consisted of PBMCs, taken before TCRalphabeta/CD19-depleted stem cell transplant. The chain carries TRBV5-1 and TRBJ2-1; 8 nucleotides match TRBD2. The source is a girl aged 2-10 years with aplastic anemia, due to receive a stem cell transplant. This CDR3 is CASSLRGKGAGAGNEQFF. The CDR3 DNA follows: TGCGCCAGCAGCTTGAGGGGTAAAGGAGCGGGAGCAGGCAATGAGCAGTTCTTC.